This passage covers 18 T cell receptor beta chains from one sample sequenced in a study of cytomegalovirus exposure and HLA in healthy donors. The PCR ran on 60 Vbeta and 13 Jbeta primers. TCRdb's copy holds only in-frame clones and misses some; the assay was immunoSEQ multiplex PCR. The sample comprises roughly 59,000 clones, 68% of which are singletons, and less than 20% rests with the top ten. Specimen: PBMCs. The receptors come from a man aged 40-49 years in good health and CMV-seropositive.

The chain has TRBV7-3 and TRBJ2-7, with D possibly matching TRBD2 (6 bases). This CDR3 has 14 amino acids. V lost 5 bases and J 7 bases, leaving 18 bases between the germline ends. In germline, CDR1 is SGHTA, CDR2 FQGTGA. The DNA for the CDR3 is TGTGCCAGCAGCCGTGGAGGGTTCCCCGAAGAGCAGTACTTC. It specifies CASSRGGFPEEQYF.

A remark on this clone: The junction and the germline gene differ at one end; a read error may be behind it. The chain links TRBV28 to TRBJ2-7; 7 nucleotides match TRBD2. Germline-derived CDR1 and CDR2 are MDHEN and SYDVKM. This CDR3 has 15 residues. The CDR3, as DNA: TGTGCCAGCAGTTTACACGCGGGGGACGCCTCTCGGCTACTCTTC. Protein product: CASSLHAGDASRLLF.

The V call is TRBV5-8, the J call TRBJ2-1; TRBD1 aligns across 10 bases. Germline V lookup: CDR1 SGHTS, CDR2 YDEGEE. This CDR3 has 18 residues. Germline trimming cut 3 bases from V and 0 bases from J; bases unmatched to any gene: 9. The CDR3 spells CASSSGTGDQFSYNEQFF. The CDR3 DNA reads as TGTGCCAGCAGCTCCGGGACAGGGGACCAATTCTCCTACAATGAGCAGTTCTTC.

A single count supports this clone. The V and J genes are TRBV6-5 and TRBJ2-7; no reliable D call. Trimming stripped 5 bases from V and 5 bases from J, with 7 bases between. Germline lookup yields CDR1 MNHEY and CDR2 SVGAGI. The CDR3 runs to 11 residues. In DNA form, the CDR3 reads TGTGCCAGCAGTGAAAGCCACGAGCAGTACTTC. Protein: CASSESHEQYF.

This chain uses TRBV13 with TRBJ2-6; 7 nucleotides match TRBD1. V lost 5 bases and J lost 1; bases outside the gene matches: 2. CDR1 and CDR2 from the germline V gene are PRHDT and FYEKMQ (reference sequence). The CDR3 is 15 amino acids. The CDR3 sequence is CASSTGASGANVLTF. CDR3 nucleotide sequence: TGTGCCAGCAGCACAGGGGCGTCTGGGGCCAACGTCCTGACTTTC.

This clone was found once. The chain couples TRBV2 to TRBJ2-3; D is possibly TRBD1 (5 bases). The V end lost 1 base, the J end lost 2 bases, and 13 bases lay between the germline ends. The CDR3 covers 16 residues. CDR1 and CDR2 from the germline V gene are SNHLY and FYNNEI. Here the CDR3 reads CASSEEARVYTDTQYF. CDR3 in DNA: TGTGCCAGCAGTGAAGAGGCCAGGGTTTACACAGATACGCAGTATTTT.

Notes on this clone: One end of the junction does not line up with germline, which may come from a read error. The chain has TRBV7-9 and TRBJ2-7, with D unresolved. The CDR3 sequence is 11 residues long. Per the germline V gene, CDR1 is SEHNR and CDR2 is FQNEAQ (reference sequence). CDR3 DNA: TGTTCCAGCAGCCACAGCTTCGAGCAGTGCTTC. This sequence encodes CSSSHSFEQCF.

This chain links TRBV10-3 with TRBJ2-5; TRBD2 aligns across 10 bases. Per the germline V gene, CDR1 is ENHRY and CDR2 is SYGVKD. After removal of 8 bases from V and 5 bases from J, the junction contained 8 bases not matched to a gene. The CDR3 loop spans 14 amino acids. The CDR3 DNA reads TGTGCCATCCGCCTAGCGGGGGCTGGGGAGACCCAGTACTTC. Protein product: CAIRLAGAGETQYF.

This clone was seen more than once but under ten times. The chain carries TRBV6-1 and TRBJ1-5; TRBD1 is a possible D gene (5 bases). The germline V gene encodes CDR1 MNHNS and CDR2 SASEGT. The CDR3 is 15 amino acids. V was trimmed by 5 bases and J by 7 bases, leaving 18 bases between them. CDR3 sequence: CASSRRGGVGQPQHF. The CDR3 bases are TGTGCCAGCAGTCGGCGGGGGGGAGTGGGGCAGCCCCAGCATTTT.

This chain uses TRBV18 with TRBJ2-5; TRBD1 matches 7 bases. The CDR3 spans 16 residues. CDR1 KGHSH and CDR2 LQKENI come from the germline V gene. V shed 4 bases and J 4 bases; nucleotides not matched to a gene: 12. The CDR3 is CASSLEGGGGRETQYF. CDR3 DNA: TGTGCCAGCTCACTGGAAGGGGGCGGTGGTCGAGAGACCCAGTACTTC.

The chain joins TRBV11-3 to TRBJ2-5; D gene unclear. The CDR3 sequence is 13 residues long. Germline values: CDR1 SGHNT, CDR2 YENEEA. Trimming removed 2 bases at V and 0 bases at J, with 4 bases between. CDR3 nucleotide sequence: TGTGCCAGCAGCTTAAGAGACCAAGAGACCCAGTACTTC. Amino acids: CASSLRDQETQYF.

The J gene is TRBJ2-7, the V gene TRBV11-3, with a weak D call TRBD1 (5 bases). Trimming cost V 1 base and J 3 bases, with 13 bases left between them. This CDR3 region has 15 residues. Per germline, CDR1 SGHNT and CDR2 YENEEA. CDR3: CASSLVKWTNYEQYF. The CDR3 nucleotides read TGTGCCAGCAGCTTAGTAAAATGGACAAACTACGAGCAGTACTTC.

The chain couples TRBV2 to TRBJ2-2; D is ambiguous. Germline V gives CDR1 SNHLY, CDR2 FYNNEI. The CDR3 spans 14 residues. V lost 0 bases, J lost 4 bases, and 6 bases lay in between. CDR3 residues: CASSEALSTGELFF. The DNA of the CDR3 is TGTGCCAGCAGTGAAGCGCTTAGCACCGGGGAGCTGTTTTTT.

This clone was seen once. Other DNA sequences in this sample translate to the same CDR3. The chain uses TRBV2 and TRBJ1-2; TRBD1 might be the D (5 bases). CDR1 and CDR2 (germline): SNHLY, FYNNEI. Trimming took off 9 bases at V and 7 bases at J, with 12 bases between the two ends. The CDR3 extends over 11 amino acids. The CDR3 DNA follows: TGTGCCAGACAGGAGTTGATTGGCTACACCTTC. Translation: CARQELIGYTF.

Only a few counts were recorded for this clone. The rearrangement links TRBV4-2 to TRBJ2-5; 10 positions agree with TRBD2. From germline, CDR1 is LGHNA and CDR2 YNFKEQ. The CDR3 runs to 15 residues. The V gene end was trimmed by 1 base and the J gene end by 2 bases; junction bases not matched to a gene: 1. CDR3 region: CASSQGTSGQETQYF. The CDR3 nucleotides read TGTGCCAGCAGCCAAGGGACTAGCGGACAAGAGACCCAGTACTTC.

The chain has TRBV19 and TRBJ2-1, with TRBD2 as a possible D gene (6 bases). V lost 8 bases and J 9 bases, leaving 8 bases between the germline ends. The CDR3 consists of 10 residues. The germline CDR1 and CDR2 sequences are LNHDA and SQIVND (reference sequence). CDR3 sequence reads: CASGRSEQFF. The CDR3 DNA sequence: TGTGCCAGTGGGAGGAGTGAGCAGTTCTTC.

V and J are TRBV5-4 and TRBJ1-2, with D perhaps TRBD1 (6 bases). This CDR3 has 12 amino acids. V lost 4 bases, J lost 4 bases, and 8 bases lay in between. In germline, CDR1 is SGHNT, CDR2 YYREEE (reference sequence). The CDR3 protein is CASSPTGYGYTF. Written as DNA, the CDR3 is TGTGCCAGCAGCCCGACAGGCTATGGCTACACCTTC.

The rearrangement uses TRBV4-2 and TRBJ2-5; 14 bases map to TRBD2. CDR3 length: 16 residues. Trimming cost V 1 base and J 2 bases; bases outside gene matches: 0. Per germline, CDR1 LGHNA and CDR2 YNFKEQ. The CDR3 here is CASSQGLAGGQETQYF. CDR3 coding DNA: TGTGCCAGCAGCCAAGGACTAGCGGGGGGGCAAGAGACCCAGTACTTC.